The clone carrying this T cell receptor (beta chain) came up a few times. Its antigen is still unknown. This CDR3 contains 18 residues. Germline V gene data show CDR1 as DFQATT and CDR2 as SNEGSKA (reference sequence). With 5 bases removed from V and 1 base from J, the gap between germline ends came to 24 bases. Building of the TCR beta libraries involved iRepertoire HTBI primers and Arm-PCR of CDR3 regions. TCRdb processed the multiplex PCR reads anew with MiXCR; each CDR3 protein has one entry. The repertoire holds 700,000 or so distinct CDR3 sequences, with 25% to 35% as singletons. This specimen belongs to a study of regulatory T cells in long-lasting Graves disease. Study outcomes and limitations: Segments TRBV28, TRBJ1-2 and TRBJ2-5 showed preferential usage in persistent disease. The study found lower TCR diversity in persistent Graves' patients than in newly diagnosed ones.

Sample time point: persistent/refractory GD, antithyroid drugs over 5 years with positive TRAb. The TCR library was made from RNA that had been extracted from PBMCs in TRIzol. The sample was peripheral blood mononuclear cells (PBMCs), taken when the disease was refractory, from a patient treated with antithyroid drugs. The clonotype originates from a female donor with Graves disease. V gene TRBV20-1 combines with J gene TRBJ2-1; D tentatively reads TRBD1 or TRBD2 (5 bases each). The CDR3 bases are TGCAGTGCTTCCCCAAGGGACCCCAATGAGGAGTCCTACAATGAGCAGTTCTTC. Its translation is CSASPRDPNEESYNEQFF.